These 28 T cell receptor beta chains were sequenced from one sample in a study of blood T cells in healthy people across ages. Combining a sample-barcoded 5' primer with a J-beta primer mix, a second PCR ran for 7 to 11 cycles. TCRdb recomputed calls from the 5' RACE reads with MiXCR, one row per CDR3 protein. This sample carries around 1,600,000 distinct CDR3 sequences, 42% of them seen once, and the ten largest clones take 4%. Sequenced sample: blood. These receptors were taken from a woman under 30 in good health.

In DNA, the CDR3 is TGTGCCAGCATCGGTAACACCGGGGAGCTGTTTTTT. As protein: CASIGNTGELFF. The chain has TRBV28 and TRBJ2-2, with D unresolved. The CDR3 runs 12 residues. Germline V gene lookup returns CDR1 MDHEN and CDR2 SYDVKM. The V end lost 7 bases, the J end lost 2 bases, and 5 bases lay between the germline ends.

V and J are TRBV4-3 and TRBJ2-1; D is possibly TRBD2 (5 bases). This CDR3 has 16 residues. V lost 1 base and J lost 6, with 16 bases in between. Per germline, CDR1 LGHNA and CDR2 YSLEER. The CDR3 bases are TGCGCCAGCAGCCAAGGAAACGGAAAAGGGAGCAATGAGCAGTTCTTC. Translating it yields CASSQGNGKGSNEQFF.

The CDR3 reads CASRLAGGPIWEQFF. The CDR3 nucleotides are TGTGCCAGCAGATTAGCGGGAGGGCCGATATGGGAGCAGTTCTTC. The J gene is TRBJ2-1, the V gene TRBV27; TRBD2 matches 11 bases. V lost 6 bases to trimming and J lost 10 bases; unmatched junction nucleotides: 11. From germline, CDR1 is MNHEY and CDR2 SMNVEV (reference sequence). The CDR3 has 15 amino acids.

This clonotype was seen only a few times. The rearrangement links TRBV20-1 to TRBJ1-5, with unresolved D. Germline CDR1 reads DFQATT; CDR2 reads SNEGSKA (reference sequence). There are 13 residues in the CDR3. Trimming shortened V by 3 bases and J by 3 bases, and 9 bases separated the two germline ends. The CDR3 sequence is CSASWQFNQPQHF. The CDR3 coding sequence is TGCAGTGCTAGCTGGCAGTTCAATCAGCCCCAGCATTTT.

This CDR3 reads CASSLIGLHEQFF. The CDR3 DNA follows: TGTGCCAGCAGCTTAATCGGACTCCATGAGCAGTTCTTC. The chain has TRBV7-3 and TRBJ2-1; D perhaps matches TRBD2 (5 bases). From germline, CDR1 is SGHTA and CDR2 FQGTGA. The CDR3 is 13 residues long. V was clipped by 1 base and J by 8 bases, with 9 bases between them.

The chain carries TRBV20-1 and TRBJ2-1, with D possibly matching TRBD1 (5 bases). V lost 6 bases to trimming and J lost 3 bases, with 15 bases between them. CDR1 and CDR2 (germline): DFQATT, SNEGSKA (reference sequence). This CDR3 region has 14 residues. This chain's CDR3 is CSAPGHANYNEQFF. The DNA for the CDR3 is TGCAGTGCCCCCGGACATGCGAACTACAATGAGCAGTTCTTC.

V and J are TRBV30 and TRBJ2-2; D remains unclear. CDR1 and CDR2 (germline): GTSNPN, SVGIG (reference sequence). Trimming pared 7 bases from V and 1 base from J, leaving 10 bases between. The CDR3 runs 13 residues. CDR3 residues: CASRMRNTGELFF. Here the CDR3 DNA reads TGTGCCTCCCGAATGAGGAACACCGGGGAGCTGTTTTTT.

This clonotype was counted ten times or more. This chain uses TRBV20-1 with TRBJ2-1; D call uncertain. The V end lost 4 bases, the J end lost 8 bases, and 21 bases lay between the germline ends. Germline V gene lookup returns CDR1 DFQATT and CDR2 SNEGSKA (reference sequence). This CDR3 has 15 amino acids. In DNA form, the CDR3 reads TGCAGTGCTACTGGAGCTGGGGTAAAGCAAGATGAGCAGTTCTTC. It codes for CSATGAGVKQDEQFF.

The chain has TRBV18 and TRBJ2-3, with a weak D call TRBD1 (6 bases). From germline, CDR1 is KGHSH and CDR2 LQKENI. The CDR3 length is 17 residues. Between the trimmed V and J ends, which lost 2 bases and 0 bases, there was a span of 15 bases. CDR3 loop: CASSPRQVQASTDTQYF. The CDR3 region has the DNA TGTGCCAGCTCACCAAGACAGGTCCAAGCTAGCACAGATACGCAGTATTTT.

The chain links TRBV27 to TRBJ2-1, with a possible D match to TRBD1 (5 bases). V lost 7 bases and J lost 6, with 22 bases in between. The CDR3 totals 16 residues. Germline assignment: CDR1 MNHEY and CDR2 SMNVEV (reference sequence). Here the CDR3 reads CASTALGQGFINEQFF. CDR3 DNA: TGTGCCAGCACTGCCCTAGGCCAGGGCTTCATCAATGAGCAGTTCTTC.

The chain is built from TRBV9 and TRBJ2-3, with D uncertain. The CDR3 contains 18 residues. Trimming took off 3 bases at V and 2 bases at J, with 22 bases between the two ends. CDR1 is SGDLS, CDR2 YYNGEE, per germline. In nucleotides, the CDR3 is TGTGCCAGCAGCGAGGAGAAACGAGTGAGACTCCACACAGATACGCAGTATTTT. It is translated as CASSEEKRVRLHTDTQYF.

The rearrangement joins TRBV5-5 to TRBJ2-3, with D possibly being TRBD1 or TRBD2 (5 bases each). Germline CDR1 SGHKS, CDR2 YYEKEE (reference sequence). The CDR3 spans 15 residues. With 0 bases removed from V and 2 bases from J, the gap between germline ends came to 10 bases. Here the CDR3 DNA reads TGTGCCAGCAGCTTGGCTCGGGGCGTCACAGATACGCAGTATTTT. As protein: CASSLARGVTDTQYF.

The V gene is TRBV6-1, the J gene TRBJ2-1, with D unclear. Looked up from germline, CDR1 is MNHNS and CDR2 is SASEGT. This CDR3 is 13 amino acids long. V lost 4 bases and J 4 bases, leaving 8 bases between the germline ends. Written as DNA, the CDR3 is TGTGCCAGCAGTGGATTGGGGTACAATGAGCAGTTCTTC. Its protein product is CASSGLGYNEQFF.

The J gene is TRBJ1-2, the V gene TRBV5-4, with D tentatively TRBD1 (5 bases). Germline loops: CDR1 SGHNT, CDR2 YYREEE (reference sequence). Trimming removed 4 bases at V and 1 base at J, with 17 bases between. The CDR3 loop spans 16 amino acids. In DNA form, the CDR3 reads TGTGCCAGCAGCCGACCGATGACAGATGATAACTATGGCTACACCTTC. Translated, it gives CASSRPMTDDNYGYTF.

In its sample, this clonotype was seen a few times. A junction end diverges from the germline sequence, so it may reflect a read error. The J gene is TRBJ2-1, the V gene TRBV7-7; 9 bases are shared with TRBD1. The CDR3 length is 16 residues. Germline V gene sequence: CDR1 SSHAT, CDR2 FNYEAQ (reference sequence). The CDR3 coding sequence is TGTGCTAGCAGCTTAGCTTGGACAGGGGCATACAATGAGCAGTTCTTC. It encodes CASSLAWTGAYNEQFF.

V usage is TRBV28 and J usage is TRBJ1-1; maybe TRBD1 (5 bases). Germline loops: CDR1 MDHEN, CDR2 SYDVKM. The V gene lost 5 bases and the J gene lost 5 bases, with 15 bases spanning the gap. This CDR3 has 14 residues. For the CDR3, the DNA is TGTGCCAGCAGTCTCCGGGAGGGGCTGACTGAAGCTTTCTTT. Translating gives CASSLREGLTEAFF.

The chain recombines TRBV20-1 with TRBJ1-3; D is undetermined. The germline CDR1 and CDR2 sequences are DFQATT and SNEGSKA (reference sequence). V lost 0 bases to trimming and J lost 0 bases, with 9 bases between them. The CDR3 runs to 15 residues. Here the CDR3 reads CSARDPLRSGNTIYF. The CDR3 DNA sequence: TGCAGTGCTAGAGATCCTCTCCGCTCTGGAAACACCATATATTTT.

The rearrangement uses TRBV5-1 and TRBJ2-7; D is unresolved. This CDR3 comprises 15 residues. V shed 0 bases and J shed 5 bases, with 15 bases lying between them. Per the germline V gene, CDR1 is SGHRS and CDR2 is YFSETQ. CDR3 in amino acids: CASSLGVGPQHEQYF. Here the CDR3 DNA reads TGCGCCAGCAGCTTGGGGGTAGGGCCGCAACACGAGCAGTACTTC.

V gene TRBV7-2 combines with J gene TRBJ1-2, with D uncertain. Germline lookup yields CDR1 SGHTA and CDR2 FQGNSA. The CDR3 has 14 amino acids. Trimming took 0 bases from V and 1 from J, leaving 6 bases between them. The CDR3 nucleotides are TGTGCCAGCAGCTTAGCGGAATATAACTATGGCTACACCTTC. It codes for CASSLAEYNYGYTF.

The rearrangement links TRBV2 to TRBJ2-7, with no clear D. Between the trimmed V and J ends, which lost 6 bases and 6 bases, there was a span of 15 bases. CDR3 length equals 13 residues. Germline CDR1 SNHLY, CDR2 FYNNEI. CDR3 loop: CASSPLGYSEQYF. CDR3 coding DNA: TGTGCCAGCAGCCCCCTAGGTTACAGCGAGCAGTACTTC.

This clonotype has just a few counts. The V and J genes are TRBV29-1 and TRBJ1-2, with D hard to call. The CDR3 spans 13 residues. Per the germline V gene, CDR1 is SQVTM and CDR2 is ANQGSEA. V was trimmed by 5 bases and J by 2 bases, leaving 12 bases between them. For the CDR3, the DNA is TGCAGCGTTACCTTGCTAGCAAACTATGGCTACACCTTC. It yields the protein CSVTLLANYGYTF.

This clonotype was detected a few times. The genes are TRBV7-2 and TRBJ1-1; unclear D gene. The germline V gene has CDR1 SGHTA and CDR2 FQGNSA. The CDR3 runs to 18 residues. V gave up 0 bases and J gave up 1 base, with 18 bases separating them. The CDR3 spells CASSLAPAGANRNTEAFF. CDR3 bases: TGTGCCAGCAGCTTAGCGCCCGCAGGTGCCAATCGGAACACTGAAGCTTTCTTT.

The gene calls are TRBV7-2 and TRBJ1-5, with 8 positions matching TRBD1. J lost 0 bases, V lost 5 bases, and 9 bases had no gene match. The CDR3 is 17 amino acids. Germline CDR1 and CDR2: SGHTA and FQGNSA. CDR3 nucleotides: TGTGCCAGCAGCCCCACAGGGGGGACGTATAGCAATCAGCCCCAGCATTTT. This encodes CASSPTGGTYSNQPQHF.

This chain joins TRBV12-3 or TRBV12-4 and TRBJ2-1, with D perhaps given as TRBD1 or TRBD2 (6 bases each). The germline V and J ends were trimmed by 3 bases and 6 bases, with 15 bases remaining between them. The CDR3 spans 15 residues. CDR3 nucleotides: TGTGCCAGCAGTTTTTCGGGGGCGACCTCCAATGAGCAGTTCTTC. Translation gives CASSFSGATSNEQFF.

The CDR3 loop is CASSFTSGPHNEQFF. CDR3 coding DNA: TGTGCCAGCAGCTTTACTAGCGGCCCTCACAATGAGCAGTTCTTC. J is TRBJ2-1 and V is TRBV5-6; TRBD2 aligns across 8 bases. CDR1 SGHDT and CDR2 YYEEEE come from the germline V gene. With 2 bases clipped from V and 5 bases from J, the junction kept 6 bases outside the gene matches. This CDR3 has 15 residues.

This clonotype has a handful of counts. J is TRBJ1-2 and V is TRBV6-2 or TRBV6-3, with D possibly matching TRBD1 (6 bases). Trimming stripped 2 bases from V and 4 bases from J, with 14 bases between. Germline lookup yields CDR1 MNHEY and CDR2 SVGEGT. The CDR3 has 15 residues. For the CDR3, the DNA is TGTGCCAGCAGTTACGCGCCAGAAGGGGGCTATGGCTACACCTTC. Encoded protein: CASSYAPEGGYGYTF.

This clonotype was counted between two and nine times. This chain connects TRBV14 to TRBJ2-2; D unclear. V shed 0 bases and J shed 1 base, with 9 bases lying between them. Germline-derived CDR1 and CDR2 are SGHDN and FVKESK. The CDR3 consists of 16 residues. CDR3 in amino acids: CASSQDGTENTGELFF. In DNA, the CDR3 is TGTGCCAGCAGCCAAGATGGAACGGAGAACACCGGGGAGCTGTTTTTT.

The genes are TRBV20-1 and TRBJ2-1; TRBD2 is a possible D gene (6 bases). Trimming took 0 bases from V and 1 from J, leaving 10 bases between them. Per germline, CDR1 DFQATT and CDR2 SNEGSKA (reference sequence). This CDR3 contains 15 residues. The CDR3 loop is CSARDKEGSYNEQFF. For the CDR3, the DNA is TGCAGTGCTAGAGATAAGGAGGGATCCTACAATGAGCAGTTCTTC.